This T cell receptor beta chain is drawn from a study of blood T cell repertoires in COVID-19. While infection was still active, Seattle patients were enrolled and then followed longitudinally. Method: immunoSEQ multiplex PCR; TCRdb's copy keeps in-frame clones and lacks some. This sample yields roughly 460,000 clones, of which roughly 89% are seen a single time; roughly 0.84% belongs to the top ten. This CDR3 spans 14 amino acids. Germline-derived CDR1 and CDR2 are LNHDA and SQIVND (reference sequence). With 2 bases clipped from V and 4 bases from J, the junction kept 3 bases outside the gene matches.

Sequencing input: peripheral blood. The chain joins TRBV19 to TRBJ1-2, with TRBD1 matching 8 bases. The TCR originated in a man younger than 30 with COVID-19, enrolled during active disease. The CDR3 nucleotides read TGTGCCAGTAGTATAACAGGGGGGACCTATGGCTACACCTTC. It specifies CASSITGGTYGYTF.